This passage covers 14 T cell receptor beta chains from one sample sequenced in a study of T-cell memory formation after mild COVID-19. TCRdb redid the calling of the 5' RACE reads with MiXCR, one entry per CDR3 protein. Here the sample spans around 180,000 distinct CDR3 sequences, about 18% being singletons. The sample was PBMCs or a T cell subset sorted from them (not recorded which). These receptors all stem from a young man who had mild COVID-19 (a few samples of this study predate the infection). Cell type and time point are not known.

This clonotype came up a few times. V gene TRBV13 combines with J gene TRBJ1-3; the match to TRBD1 covers 8 bases. V was pared by 3 bases and J by 4 bases, with 2 bases of the junction left unmatched. In germline, CDR1 is PRHDT, CDR2 FYEKMQ (reference sequence). The CDR3 is made up of 14 amino acids. CDR3 bases: TGTGCCAGCAGCTTGGGGACAGGAGGAAACACCATATATTTT. Residues: CASSLGTGGNTIYF.

This chain's CDR3 is CATSRDPQGEEKLFF. The DNA for the CDR3 is TGTGCCACCAGCAGAGATCCACAGGGAGAAGAAAAACTGTTTTTT. V usage is TRBV15 and J usage is TRBJ1-4; D might be TRBD1 (6 bases). Trimming left V 0 bases short and J 8 bases short, with 13 bases between. The length of the CDR3 is 15 residues. Germline CDR1 is LNHNV and CDR2 is YYDKDF (reference sequence).

The chain carries TRBV5-1 and TRBJ2-7, with D hard to call. The CDR3 is made up of 12 amino acids. The germline gives CDR1 SGHRS, CDR2 YFSETQ. Trimming removed 2 bases at V and 0 bases at J, with 3 bases between. Here the CDR3 reads CASSFTSYEQYF. DNA for the CDR3: TGCGCCAGCAGCTTTACCTCCTACGAGCAGTACTTC. Complete variable domain (other parts from reference TRBV5-1 and TRBJ2-7): KAGVTQTPRYLIKTRGQQVTLSCSPISGHRSVSWYQQTPGQGLQFLFEYFSETQRNKGNFPGRFSGRQFSNSRSEMNVSTLELGDSALYLCASSFTSYEQYFGPGTRLTVT.

This clonotype has only a few counts. A single base separates this from a much larger clone, so it may be a read error. The chain combines TRBV9 with TRBJ2-1, with 7 bases fitting TRBD1. Germline CDR1 reads SGDLS; CDR2 reads YYNGEE. The CDR3 length is 14 residues. V was pared by 3 bases and J by 1 base, with 1 base of the junction left unmatched. The CDR3 bases are TGTGCCAGCAGCGAACAGGGGTCCTACAATGAGCAGTTCTTC. This translates into CASSEQGSYNEQFF.

V usage is TRBV9 and J usage is TRBJ2-1, with unresolved D. V lost 3 bases, J lost 4 bases, and 8 bases lay in between. The V gene's germline CDR1 is SGDLS and CDR2 YYNGEE. CDR3 length: 13 residues. Written as DNA, the CDR3 is TGTGCCAGCAGCGAAGGAGAATACAATGAGCAGTTCTTC. Translated: CASSEGEYNEQFF.

The chain employs TRBV29-1 and TRBJ2-7; D remains unclear. This CDR3 spans 13 amino acids. V gave up 5 bases and J gave up 0 bases, with 11 bases separating them. Germline-derived CDR1 and CDR2 are SQVTM and ANQGSEA. CDR3 in amino acids: CSVRRISSYEQYF. The CDR3, as DNA: TGCAGCGTTCGACGGATTAGCTCCTACGAGCAGTACTTC.

This clonotype appeared a few times. V is TRBV6-5 and J is TRBJ2-3; D tentatively fits TRBD1 or TRBD2 (5 bases each). The V end was cut by 9 bases, the J end by 0 bases, with 13 bases between. Per germline, CDR1 MNHEY and CDR2 SVGAGI. The CDR3 runs 14 residues. CDR3 in DNA: TGTGCCAGTCACCGGGACGGAAGCACAGATACGCAGTATTTT. Translated, it gives CASHRDGSTDTQYF.

The V and J genes are TRBV29-1 and TRBJ2-7; D might be TRBD2 (6 bases). The CDR3 consists of 12 residues. Trimming cost V 5 bases and J 5 bases, with 13 bases left between them. Germline assignment: CDR1 SQVTM and CDR2 ANQGSEA. CDR3 bases: TGCAGCGTTAAGTGGCCGGGGGACGAGCAGTACTTC. As protein: CSVKWPGDEQYF.

The chain is built from TRBV12-3 or TRBV12-4 and TRBJ2-7, with D uncertain. The CDR3 has 13 amino acids. Trimming shortened V by 3 bases and J by 2 bases, and 8 bases separated the two germline ends. CDR3 sequence: CASSLHGTYEQYF. The CDR3 DNA reads as TGTGCCAGCAGTTTGCACGGTACCTACGAGCAGTACTTC.

J is TRBJ2-3 and V is TRBV2; 11 bases are a match to TRBD2. Germline CDR1 is SNHLY and CDR2 is FYNNEI. The CDR3 length is 14 residues. V lost 4 bases to trimming and J lost 8 bases; unmatched junction nucleotides: 5. As DNA, the CDR3 is TGTGCCAGCAGTGTGACTAGCGGGGCGGTTACGCAGTATTTT. Translated, it gives CASSVTSGAVTQYF.

This chain joins TRBV12-3 or TRBV12-4 and TRBJ2-5; weak D call: TRBD1 (6 bases). The CDR3 length is 13 residues. V was trimmed by 6 bases and J by 3 bases, leaving 11 bases between them. The CDR3 sequence is CASRQGQKETQYF. The CDR3 DNA sequence: TGTGCCAGCAGGCAAGGACAGAAAGAGACCCAGTACTTC.

The CDR3, as DNA: TGTGCCAGCAGCGTAGGGGAGGAGACCCAGTACTTC. It codes for CASSVGEETQYF. The rearrangement uses TRBV9 and TRBJ2-5, with D maybe TRBD2 (5 bases). In germline, CDR1 is SGDLS, CDR2 YYNGEE. Trimming removed 0 bases at V and 5 bases at J, with 5 bases between. The CDR3 loop spans 12 amino acids.

This clonotype was seen repeatedly, ten times or more. The chain combines TRBV24-1 with TRBJ2-7, with 7 bases lining up with TRBD1. The CDR3 is 14 residues long. Germline V gene sequence: CDR1 KGHDR, CDR2 SFDVKD. J was trimmed by 3 bases and V by 0 bases; bases with no gene match: 1. The CDR3 protein is CATSDLRTGYEQYV. In DNA, the CDR3 is TGTGCCACCAGTGATTTGAGGACAGGCTACGAGCAGTACGTC.

V usage is TRBV18 and J usage is TRBJ2-3; 9 bases match TRBD1. Germline V CDR1 and CDR2: KGHSH, LQKENI. V trimming: 2 bases; J trimming: 5 bases; junction bases outside the gene matches: 5. The CDR3 runs to 15 residues. The CDR3 DNA reads as TGTGCCAGCTCACCAAGGACAGGGGTCCTAGATACGCAGTATTTT. Protein product: CASSPRTGVLDTQYF.